The 25 T cell receptor beta chains listed next were all sequenced from one sample in a study of blood T cell repertoires in COVID-19. Produced via immunoSEQ multiplex PCR; TCRdb's table is partial and in-frame only. The sample lists roughly 70,000 clones, about 80% seen once, with less than 40% in the top ten. The sequenced sample consisted of peripheral blood. The source is a woman aged 70-85 years with acute or convalescent COVID-19.

This clone has more than one count but fewer than ten. The chain couples TRBV10-1 to TRBJ2-2; 9 positions match TRBD1. Trimming at V came to 4 bases and at J to 2 bases, leaving 14 bases not matched to a gene. The length of the CDR3 is 19 residues. Germline CDR1 and CDR2: WNHNN and SYGVQD (reference sequence). CDR3 in amino acids: CASSVHAPTGQGNTGELFF. The DNA of the CDR3 is TGCGCCAGCAGTGTCCATGCCCCTACGGGACAGGGAAACACCGGGGAGCTGTTTTTT.

The chain carries TRBV7-2 and TRBJ1-1; tentatively, D is TRBD1 (6 bases). This CDR3 contains 16 residues. The germline V and J ends were trimmed by 5 bases and 0 bases, with 16 bases remaining between them. From germline, CDR1 is SGHTA and CDR2 FQGNSA. CDR3 protein: CASSPDSTTMNTEAFF. The CDR3 coding sequence is TGTGCCAGCAGCCCGGACAGCACAACCATGAACACTGAAGCTTTCTTT.

This clone was seen a handful of times. The V gene is TRBV7-6, the J gene TRBJ1-3, with 7 bases identical to TRBD1. Germline assignment: CDR1 SGHVS and CDR2 FNYEAQ. This CDR3 is built from 14 residues. The V gene end was trimmed by 0 bases and the J gene end by 8 bases; junction bases not matched to a gene: 4. CDR3 sequence: CASSLAAGGDTIYF. The CDR3 nucleotides are TGTGCCAGCAGCTTAGCGGCAGGGGGTGACACCATATATTTT.

The CDR3 loop reads CASIDRPGGIGTDTQYF. CDR3 coding DNA: TGTGCCAGCATCGACAGGCCGGGGGGTATTGGCACAGATACGCAGTATTTT. The chain is built from TRBV7-2 and TRBJ2-3, with a tentative D call TRBD2 (7 bases). Trimming cost V 7 bases and J 1 base, with 21 bases left between them. Germline values: CDR1 SGHTA, CDR2 FQGNSA. This CDR3 contains 17 residues.

The chain employs TRBV27 and TRBJ2-7; TRBD1 aligns across 7 bases. From germline, CDR1 is MNHEY and CDR2 SMNVEV (reference sequence). With V trimmed by 2 bases and J by 2 bases, 3 bases remained unmatched. CDR3 length: 14 amino acids. The CDR3 DNA sequence: TGTGCCAGCAGTTTAAAGGGACAGCCCTACGAGCAGTACTTC. Its translation is CASSLKGQPYEQYF.

The CDR3 DNA reads as TGTGCCAGCAGCTACCATTCGGGGGGGAGTGAAGCTTTCTTT. Translated: CASSYHSGGSEAFF. V and J are TRBV7-8 and TRBJ1-1; a weak D match, TRBD1 (5 bases). Trimming took 4 bases from V and 7 from J, leaving 16 bases between them. This CDR3 is 14 amino acids long. Germline V gene lookup returns CDR1 SGHVS and CDR2 FQNEAQ. The full variable domain, in which reference TRBV7-8 and TRBJ1-1 provide the parts outside the CDR3, is GAGVSQSPRYKVAKRGQDVALRCDPISGHVSLFWYQQALGQGPEFLTYFQNEAQLDKSGLPSDRFFAERPEGSVSTLKIQRTQQEDSAVYLCASSYHSGGSEAFFGQGTRLTVV.

V gene TRBV5-1 combines with J gene TRBJ2-7; D ambiguous. V lost 0 bases and J 7 bases, leaving 8 bases between the germline ends. The CDR3 is 12 amino acids. Germline CDR1 SGHRS, CDR2 YFSETQ. DNA for the CDR3: TGCGCCAGCAGCTTGGACTCGTGGGAGCAGTACTTC. It specifies CASSLDSWEQYF.

The CDR3 bases are TGTGCCAGCAGTTTACTAGGACAGGGGGCCTATGGCTACACCTTC. The encoded protein is CASSLLGQGAYGYTF. V and J are TRBV27 and TRBJ1-2; TRBD1 aligns across 11 bases. This CDR3 spans 15 amino acids. After removal of 2 bases from V and 4 bases from J, the junction contained 3 bases not matched to a gene. The germline V gene has CDR1 MNHEY and CDR2 SMNVEV (reference sequence).

The genes are TRBV7-9 and TRBJ2-1, with TRBD2 identical over 11 bases. V gave up 0 bases and J gave up 9 bases; unmatched junction bases: 4. CDR1 is SEHNR and CDR2 is FQNEAQ in the germline V gene (reference sequence). The CDR3 totals 15 residues. Here the CDR3 DNA reads TGTGCCAGCAGCTTAGCCGGGACTAGCGGACTTGAGCAGTTCTTC. It translates to CASSLAGTSGLEQFF.

The V and J genes are TRBV12-5 and TRBJ1-1; D gene unclear. The germline gives CDR1 LGHNT, CDR2 FRNRAP. V lost 0 bases and J lost 2, with 13 bases in between. This CDR3 has 16 residues. CDR3: CASGLVLAGGNTEAFF. The CDR3 region has the DNA TGTGCTAGTGGTTTGGTACTGGCAGGTGGTAACACTGAAGCTTTCTTT.

The V gene is TRBV15, the J gene TRBJ2-1, with TRBD2 matching 7 bases. The CDR3 consists of 17 residues. CDR1 and CDR2 (germline): LNHNV, YYDKDF (reference sequence). V lost 2 bases and J lost 3; bases outside the gene matches: 10. The CDR3 bases are TGTGCCACCAGCAGAAAACGAGGCGGGAGTGACTACAATGAGCAGTTCTTC. It specifies CATSRKRGGSDYNEQFF.

Worth noting for this clone: The junction does not match germline at one end; this may be a read error. The chain links TRBV19 to TRBJ2-1, with D maybe TRBD2 (5 bases). This CDR3 contains 14 residues. The germline V gene encodes CDR1 LNHDA and CDR2 SQIVND (reference sequence). The CDR3 here is CASTSRGSYNKQFF. CDR3 coding DNA: TGTGCCAGCACCTCCCGGGGATCCTACAATAAGCAGTTCTTC.

This chain connects TRBV29-1 to TRBJ1-2; 11 bases agree with TRBD1. With 4 bases clipped from V and 2 bases from J, the junction kept 6 bases outside the gene matches. The V gene's germline CDR1 is SQVTM and CDR2 ANQGSEA. The CDR3 is 15 residues long. CDR3 region: CSVGGGTGGNYGYTF. DNA of the CDR3: TGCAGCGTTGGTGGTGGGACAGGGGGAAACTATGGCTACACCTTC.

The V gene is TRBV29-1, the J gene TRBJ2-5; maybe TRBD1 (5 bases). This CDR3 comprises 14 residues. With 4 bases removed from V and 6 bases from J, the gap between germline ends came to 18 bases. The germline gives CDR1 SQVTM, CDR2 ANQGSEA. CDR3 bases: TGCAGCGTTGGTGAAACAGGAAGTTGGAAGACCCAGTACTTC. It is translated as CSVGETGSWKTQYF.

The V and J genes are TRBV9 and TRBJ2-7; the D gene is possibly TRBD1 (6 bases). With 4 bases removed from V and 4 bases from J, the gap between germline ends came to 15 bases. Germline loops: CDR1 SGDLS, CDR2 YYNGEE. The CDR3 is 14 amino acids. The CDR3 reads CASSPQGTPYEQYF. The CDR3 bases are TGTGCCAGCAGCCCCCAGGGGACACCGTACGAGCAGTACTTC.

This rearrangement joins TRBV5-1 to TRBJ1-2; D might be TRBD1 (5 bases). The CDR3 length is 13 residues. V shed 2 bases and J shed 7 bases, with 12 bases lying between them. Per germline, CDR1 SGHRS and CDR2 YFSETQ. In nucleotides, the CDR3 is TGCGCCAGCAGCTTCGGAGGGGATGGTGGCTACACCTTC. This gives the protein CASSFGGDGGYTF. Drawing the rest from reference TRBV5-1 and TRBJ1-2, the complete variable domain is KAGVTQTPRYLIKTRGQQVTLSCSPISGHRSVSWYQQTPGQGLQFLFEYFSETQRNKGNFPGRFSGRQFSNSRSEMNVSTLELGDSALYLCASSFGGDGGYTFGSGTRLTVV.

The gene calls are TRBV6-4 and TRBJ1-1; D may be TRBD1 (5 bases). There are 11 residues in the CDR3. Germline V gene data show CDR1 as MRHNA and CDR2 as SNTAGT. The V and J ends lost 6 bases and 7 bases respectively, with 9 bases between them. In nucleotides, the CDR3 is TGTGCCAGCAGAAGGGGTTATGAAGCTTTCTTT. The encoded protein is CASRRGYEAFF.

Only one count was recorded for this clone. The chain combines TRBV18 with TRBJ2-3, with D maybe TRBD1 (6 bases). Germline CDR1 reads KGHSH; CDR2 reads LQKENI. The CDR3 has 15 amino acids. Trimming cost V 6 bases and J 0 bases, with 13 bases left between them. As DNA, the CDR3 is TGTGCCAGCTCGATACAGGGTCCTAGCACAGATACGCAGTATTTT. It encodes CASSIQGPSTDTQYF.

The genes are TRBV28 and TRBJ1-5; tentatively, D is TRBD1 (6 bases). V was pared by 5 bases and J by 4 bases, with 12 bases between. Per the germline V gene, CDR1 is MDHEN and CDR2 is SYDVKM. This CDR3 has 14 residues. This chain's CDR3 is CASSDLQGNQPQHF. In DNA form, the CDR3 reads TGTGCCAGCAGTGATTTACAGGGAAATCAGCCCCAGCATTTT.

CDR3 amino acids: CASSLMAGTEAFF. The DNA of the CDR3 is TGTGCCAGCAGTTTAATGGCAGGCACTGAAGCTTTCTTT. The V call is TRBV12-3 or TRBV12-4, the J call TRBJ1-1; no reliable D call. The ends were cut back, 2 bases at V and 4 bases at J, with 8 bases in the middle. The CDR3 is made up of 13 amino acids.

This clone was seen a few times. This rearrangement joins TRBV9 to TRBJ2-3, with 10 bases aligning to TRBD2. CDR1 and CDR2 from the germline V gene are SGDLS and YYNGEE. V was pared by 0 bases and J by 3 bases, with 4 bases of the junction left unmatched. This CDR3 has 16 amino acids. The CDR3 protein is CASSVAASGRTDTQYF. CDR3 bases: TGTGCCAGCAGCGTAGCAGCTAGCGGGAGAACAGATACGCAGTATTTT.

This rearrangement joins TRBV27 to TRBJ2-1; 8 nucleotides agree with TRBD2. The CDR3 totals 16 residues. The germline CDR1 and CDR2 sequences are MNHEY and SMNVEV (reference sequence). The junction had 16 bases not matched to a gene; V was cut back by 6 bases and J by 9 bases. CDR3 residues: CASRPWVGTSGSEQFF. The CDR3 nucleotides read TGTGCCAGCAGACCCTGGGTAGGGACTAGTGGGAGTGAGCAGTTCTTC.

This clone is a singleton in its sample. This chain joins TRBV19 and TRBJ2-5; no definite D call. Germline values: CDR1 LNHDA, CDR2 SQIVND (reference sequence). The CDR3 runs 11 residues. Trimming stripped 3 bases from V and 5 bases from J, with 4 bases between. Written as DNA, the CDR3 is TGTGCCAGTAGTATTTATGAGACCCAGTACTTC. This translates into CASSIYETQYF.

The genes are TRBV6-1 and TRBJ2-1; 9 bases map to TRBD1. Losses at the gene ends were 4 bases for V and 9 bases for J; bases not matched to a gene: 13. This CDR3 has 16 amino acids. Germline-derived CDR1 and CDR2 are MNHNS and SASEGT. CDR3: CASSATGGAGVGEQFF. The CDR3 DNA reads TGTGCCAGCAGTGCCACAGGGGGCGCAGGGGTGGGTGAGCAGTTCTTC.

There are a few counts of this clone. The chain combines TRBV2 with TRBJ2-1, with 12 bases that match TRBD1. CDR1 is SNHLY and CDR2 is FYNNEI in the germline V gene. With V trimmed by 6 bases and J by 7 bases, 1 base remained unmatched. This CDR3 has 13 residues. The CDR3 nucleotides are TGTGCCAGCAGGGGACAGGGGGCGAATGAGCAGTTCTTC. Amino acid sequence: CASRGQGANEQFF.